This T cell receptor (beta chain) was recorded in a study of blood T cell repertoires in COVID-19. At the level of the study: Samples taken during acute and convalescent COVID-19 were collected in the United States, Italy and Spain.

Produced via immunoSEQ multiplex PCR; TCRdb's table is partial and in-frame only. The repertoire includes about 160,000 clones, 85% of them detected once, and approximately 3% sits in the top ten. The length of the CDR3 is 15 residues. CDR1 and CDR2 from the germline V gene are LNHDA and SQIVND (reference sequence). V shed 3 bases and J 0 bases; nucleotides not matched to a gene: 4. The clonotype was recovered from a human donor with acute or convalescent COVID-19. The donor label of this sample is uncertain. The V gene is TRBV19, the J gene TRBJ1-1; TRBD1 matches at 7 bases. Sequenced input: peripheral blood. The CDR3 spells CASSIQTGLNTEAFF. CDR3 bases: TGTGCCAGTAGTATCCAGACAGGGTTGAACACTGAAGCTTTCTTT.